This T cell receptor beta chain was identified during a study of cytomegalovirus exposure and HLA in healthy donors. In the study overall: In an early release, HLA-typed donors contributed tens of millions of unique TCR sequences.

CDR3 length: 16 amino acids. After removal of 7 bases from V and 2 bases from J, the junction contained 13 bases not matched to a gene. CDR1 is SNHLY, CDR2 FYNNEI, per germline. The sample holds a few counts of this clone. The antigen is undetermined. Study results and limitations: TRBV6-2, TRBV6-3 and some other V segments were excluded as indistinguishable. Available immune exposure information was restricted to CMV serostatus only.

The PCR used 60 Vbeta and 13 Jbeta primers. Method: immunoSEQ multiplex PCR; TCRdb's copy keeps in-frame clones and lacks some. This table holds over 50,000 clones, about four fifths found once. The chain couples TRBV2 to TRBJ1-1; 7 positions agree with TRBD1. The sequence derives from a man aged 35 to 55 in good health and CMV-seronegative. Sequencing was carried out using PBMCs. The CDR3 loop reads CASMDRKVPTNTEAFF. The CDR3 DNA is TGTGCCAGCATGGACAGGAAAGTGCCGACTAACACTGAAGCTTTCTTT.